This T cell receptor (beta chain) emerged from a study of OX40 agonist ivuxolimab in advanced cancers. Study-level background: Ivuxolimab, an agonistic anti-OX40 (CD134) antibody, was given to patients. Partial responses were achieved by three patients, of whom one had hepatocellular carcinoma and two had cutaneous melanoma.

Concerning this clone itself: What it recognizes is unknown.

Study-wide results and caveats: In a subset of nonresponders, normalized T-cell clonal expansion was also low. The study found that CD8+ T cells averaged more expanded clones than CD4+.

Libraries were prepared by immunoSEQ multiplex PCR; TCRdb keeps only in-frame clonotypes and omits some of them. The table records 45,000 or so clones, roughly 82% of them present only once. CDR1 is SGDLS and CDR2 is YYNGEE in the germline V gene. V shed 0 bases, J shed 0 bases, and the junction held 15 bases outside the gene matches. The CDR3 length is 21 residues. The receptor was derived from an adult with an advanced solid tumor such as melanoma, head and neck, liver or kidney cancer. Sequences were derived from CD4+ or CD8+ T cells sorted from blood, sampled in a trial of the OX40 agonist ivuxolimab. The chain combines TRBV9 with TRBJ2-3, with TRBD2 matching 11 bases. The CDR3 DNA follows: TGTGCCAGCAGCGTAGGCCCTAACCTAGCGGGGGGCCGACCTAGCACAGATACGCAGTATTTT. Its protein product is CASSVGPNLAGGRPSTDTQYF.